The 28 T cell receptor beta chains below were found in one sample sequenced in a study of T cells in Graves' hyperthyroidism and ophthalmopathy (dated by TCRdb to the late 2010s). Receptors were amplified or captured by multiplex PCR. Sequencing relied on an Illumina HiSeq 2000. The TCR beta CDR3 regions were amplified from the RNA transcripts. The first round of RT-PCR for the TCR CDR3 was performed with the HTBI primer set and the Qiagen OneStep RT-PCR kit. TCRdb reprocessing: public reads trimmed at Q25 with fastp, clones called with MiXCR, in-frame beta chains kept. Records with the same CDR3 protein are collapsed into one entry carrying the most frequent genes and DNA. This sample has 700,000 to 850,000 distinct CDR3 sequences in its table, and just over 35% of those were observed once. The leading ten clones occupy around 30% of the sample. Sequenced input: blood. All receptors come from a woman between 35 and 50 years old with Graves' hyperthyroidism.

The J gene is TRBJ1-4, the V gene TRBV10-3; 7 bases fit TRBD1. CDR3 length equals 18 residues. In germline, CDR1 is ENHRY, CDR2 SYGVKD. Trimming removed 0 bases from V and 7 bases from J; junction bases left unmatched: 14. The CDR3 DNA sequence: TGTGCCATCAGTGAGTCGCACGCGATAAGGACAGGAGGTGAAAAACTGTTTTTT. This encodes CAISESHAIRTGGEKLFF.

V and J are TRBV15 and TRBJ1-5; tentative D call: TRBD1 (5 bases). The germline V and J ends were trimmed by 5 bases and 9 bases, with 11 bases remaining between them. The CDR3 is 12 residues long. Germline-derived CDR1 and CDR2 are LNHNV and YYDKDF (reference sequence). DNA for the CDR3: TGTGCCACCAGCGGGGGGGGACCGCCCCAGCATTTT. Translation gives CATSGGGPPQHF.

The chain employs TRBV10-3 and TRBJ2-7, with D tentatively TRBD1 or TRBD2 (5 bases each). The CDR3 length is 15 residues. Trimming removed 10 bases at V and 1 base at J, with 20 bases between. Germline V gives CDR1 ENHRY, CDR2 SYGVKD. The CDR3 DNA is TGTGCCACCAGGACGGGGCCGGGGCCATCCTACGAGCAGTACTTC. It specifies CATRTGPGPSYEQYF.

V is TRBV6-1 and J is TRBJ2-7, with D perhaps TRBD1 (6 bases). The germline gives CDR1 MNHNS, CDR2 SASEGT. Trimming removed 6 bases from V and 8 bases from J, with 17 bases in between. This CDR3 is built from 13 residues. CDR3 protein: CASRTGPTMKQYF. The CDR3 region has the DNA TGTGCCAGCAGGACAGGACCTACGATGAAGCAGTACTTC.

The gene calls are TRBV20-1 and TRBJ2-7; 10 bases map to TRBD2. Losses at the gene ends were 4 bases for V and 6 bases for J; bases not matched to a gene: 12. CDR1 is DFQATT, CDR2 SNEGSKA, per germline (reference sequence). CDR3 length: 15 amino acids. For the CDR3, the DNA is TGCAGTGCTATGGGGCTAGCGGGGGTATCTGGCGAGCAGTACTTC. The encoded protein is CSAMGLAGVSGEQYF.

The chain carries TRBV9 and TRBJ2-7; 7 positions agree with TRBD1. J gave up 7 bases and V 4 bases, and 11 bases lay outside the gene matches. This CDR3 has 14 residues. The V gene's germline CDR1 is SGDLS and CDR2 YYNGEE. The chain's CDR3 is CASSSRDRVGEQYF. Written as DNA, the CDR3 is TGTGCCAGCAGCTCCCGCGACAGGGTAGGGGAGCAGTACTTC.

With regard to this clonotype: Relative to the germline gene, one junction end is altered; a read error may explain this. The rearrangement uses TRBV10-3 and TRBJ2-6, with 9 positions matching TRBD1. The CDR3 runs 13 residues. The germline V gene has CDR1 ENHRY and CDR2 SYGVKD. Written as DNA, the CDR3 is TGTGCCATCAGCACAGGGGGCCTAGGGACTGAAGCTTTC. Protein product: CAISTGGLGTEAF.

The chain recombines TRBV2 with TRBJ1-2; maybe TRBD1 (5 bases). V was cut by 9 bases and J by 4 bases, with 18 bases left in between. Germline V gives CDR1 SNHLY, CDR2 FYNNEI. The CDR3 spans 14 residues. The CDR3 spells CAREWSEGRYGYTF. The CDR3 nucleotides are TGTGCCAGAGAGTGGAGTGAGGGGCGCTATGGCTACACCTTC.

This clonotype turned up a few times. The V call is TRBV19, the J call TRBJ1-4, with D possibly matching TRBD1 (5 bases). Germline loops: CDR1 LNHDA, CDR2 SQIVND (reference sequence). CDR3 length: 16 amino acids. The ends were cut back, 6 bases at V and 1 base at J, with 15 bases in the middle. The CDR3 here is CASRKTGGGTNEKLFF. CDR3 in DNA: TGTGCCAGTAGAAAAACCGGGGGGGGAACTAATGAAAAACTGTTTTTT.

In its sample, this clonotype was seen many times. The rearrangement joins TRBV12-3 or TRBV12-4 to TRBJ2-5; unclear D gene. This CDR3 region has 13 residues. V was clipped by 2 bases and J by 5 bases, with 9 bases between them. This chain's CDR3 is CASSLRARETQYF. DNA for the CDR3: TGTGCCAGCAGTTTAAGGGCGAGGGAGACCCAGTACTTC.

The rearrangement joins TRBV9 to TRBJ2-7; no clear D gene. The J call may be wrong; the DNA end is better matched by TRBJ2-1. The germline gives CDR1 SGDLS, CDR2 YYNGEE. The CDR3 has 11 residues. The CDR3 spells CASSVSYEQFF. The DNA of the CDR3 is TGTGCCAGCAGTGTAAGCTACGAGCAGTTCTTC.

This clonotype showed up just a few times. The chain is built from TRBV28 and TRBJ2-7, with D possibly matching TRBD2 (5 bases). The V end was cut by 5 bases, the J end by 6 bases, with 14 bases between. This CDR3 is built from 13 residues. Germline-derived CDR1 and CDR2 are MDHEN and SYDVKM. CDR3 sequence reads: CASSPTPLGEQYF. The DNA of the CDR3 is TGTGCCAGCAGTCCTACCCCACTAGGCGAGCAGTACTTC.

The sample holds many counts of this clonotype. The CDR3 spells CASSQDWNQPQHF. CDR3 bases: TGCGCCAGCAGCCAAGATTGGAATCAGCCCCAGCATTTT. This chain links TRBV4-3 with TRBJ1-5; D remains ambiguous. The CDR3 loop spans 13 amino acids. V dropped 0 bases and J dropped 4 bases, with 4 bases sitting between them. Germline values: CDR1 LGHNA, CDR2 YSLEER.

The sample holds many counts of this clonotype. V usage is TRBV19 and J usage is TRBJ1-4, with no clear D. Germline CDR1 reads LNHDA; CDR2 reads SQIVND (reference sequence). Deletions cut 8 bases from V and 6 bases from J, with 16 bases between. The CDR3 is 14 amino acids. The CDR3 DNA follows: TGTGCCAGTCGACGACCGAGGATGGATGAAAAACTGTTTTTT. Translating it yields CASRRPRMDEKLFF.

This clonotype was seen many times. This chain links TRBV29-1 with TRBJ2-2; TRBD2 might be the D (5 bases). The V gene lost 7 bases and the J gene lost 7 bases, with 13 bases spanning the gap. The CDR3 totals 12 residues. CDR1 and CDR2 from the germline V gene are SQVTM and ANQGSEA. The CDR3 DNA follows: TGCAGCGCCCTTGTGGCGGGCGGGGAGCTGTTTTTT. It specifies CSALVAGGELFF.

This clonotype was seen a few times. The V gene is TRBV12-3 or TRBV12-4, the J gene TRBJ2-3; D unclear. The CDR3 loop spans 12 amino acids. The V end was cut by 6 bases, the J end by 6 bases, with 10 bases between. CDR3 protein: CASRFGVDTQYF. In nucleotides, the CDR3 is TGTGCCAGCAGATTCGGCGTGGATACGCAGTATTTT.

This clonotype was counted ten times or more. This chain uses TRBV27 with TRBJ2-7; D unclear. Per the germline V gene, CDR1 is MNHEY and CDR2 is SMNVEV (reference sequence). Trimming removed 5 bases at V and 6 bases at J, with 11 bases between. This CDR3 has 12 amino acids. The CDR3 region is CASSPPSREQYF. The CDR3 DNA reads as TGTGCCAGCAGTCCGCCCTCCCGCGAGCAGTACTTC.

This chain connects TRBV7-9 to TRBJ2-5; a weak D match, TRBD1 (7 bases). The CDR3 extends over 14 amino acids. Germline CDR1 is SEHNR and CDR2 is FQNEAQ (reference sequence). The V end was cut by 7 bases, the J end by 6 bases, with 18 bases between. Written as DNA, the CDR3 is TGTGCCAGCACCCCGCAGACAGGGAGGAAGACCCAGTACTTC. Translating it yields CASTPQTGRKTQYF.

At least ten counts were recorded for this clonotype. CDR3 protein: CASSRANAVNYGYTF. The CDR3 nucleotides read TGTGCCAGTAGTAGGGCCAACGCCGTTAACTATGGCTACACCTTC. V and J are TRBV19 and TRBJ1-2; no clear D. The CDR3 extends over 15 amino acids. Looked up from germline, CDR1 is LNHDA and CDR2 is SQIVND (reference sequence). V was clipped by 4 bases and J by 1 base, with 13 bases between them.

The J gene is TRBJ1-1, the V gene TRBV12-3 or TRBV12-4, with TRBD1 as a possible D gene (5 bases). Trimming removed 5 bases at V and 10 bases at J, with 29 bases between. The CDR3 is made up of 17 amino acids. The CDR3 DNA reads as TGTGCCAGCAGTACCCAGCTCACATCGGACACTTTCTTGGGAGCTTTCTTT. It is translated as CASSTQLTSDTFLGAFF.

This chain connects TRBV12-5 to TRBJ1-2, with D possibly matching TRBD1 (6 bases). There are 15 residues in the CDR3. V lost 0 bases and J lost 4, with 12 bases in between. The germline V gene has CDR1 LGHNT and CDR2 FRNRAP. The CDR3 loop is CASGLVSGDLYGYTF. CDR3 bases: TGTGCTAGTGGTTTGGTATCAGGGGACCTCTATGGCTACACCTTC.

The chain couples TRBV19 to TRBJ1-1; a weak D match, TRBD1 (5 bases). CDR1 and CDR2 from the germline V gene are LNHDA and SQIVND (reference sequence). Trimming took off 7 bases at V and 6 bases at J, with 15 bases between the two ends. This CDR3 is 13 amino acids long. The CDR3 spells CASTEGRVPEAFF. The CDR3 DNA follows: TGTGCCAGTACCGAAGGCAGGGTCCCTGAAGCTTTCTTT.

The table lists this clonotype with many counts. The gene calls are TRBV5-6 and TRBJ1-2, with unresolved D. Germline CDR1 SGHDT, CDR2 YYEEEE. The CDR3 totals 12 residues. V was clipped by 1 base and J by 6 bases, with 7 bases between them. The CDR3 nucleotides read TGTGCCAGCAGCTTGAGCGCAAATGGCTACACCTTC. Translating it yields CASSLSANGYTF.

In this sample, this clonotype turned up a few times. The gene calls are TRBV12-5 and TRBJ1-1, with unresolved D. This CDR3 contains 13 residues. In germline, CDR1 is LGHNT, CDR2 FRNRAP. V lost 6 bases and J 1 base, leaving 9 bases between the germline ends. CDR3 residues: CASGHLGNTEAFF. The CDR3 bases are TGTGCTAGTGGCCATCTGGGGAACACTGAAGCTTTCTTT. The whole variable domain, remainder taken from reference TRBV12-5 and TRBJ1-1, is DARVTQTPRHKVTEMGQEVTMRCQPILGHNTVFWYRQTMMQGLELLAYFRNRAPLDDSGMPKDRFSAEMPDATLATLKIQPSEPRDSAVYFCASGHLGNTEAFFGQGTRLTVV.

This clonotype was seen repeatedly, ten times or more. The V and J genes are TRBV7-2 and TRBJ2-2; unclear D gene. With 6 bases removed from V and 1 base from J, the gap between germline ends came to 3 bases. The length of the CDR3 is 12 residues. Germline loops: CDR1 SGHTA, CDR2 FQGNSA. In DNA, the CDR3 is TGTGCCAGCAGTAGGAACACCGGGGAGCTGTTTTTT. Translated, it gives CASSRNTGELFF. The entire variable domain, with the rest obtained from reference TRBV7-2 and TRBJ2-2, is as follows: GAGVSQSPSNKVTEKGKDVELRCDPISGHTALYWYRQSLGQGLEFLIYFQGNSAPDKSGLPSDRFSAERTGGSVSTLTIQRTQQEDSAVYLCASSRNTGELFFGEGSRLTVL.

About this clonotype: One junction end does not reproduce the germline sequence, and a read error may be involved. This sequence joins TRBV5-4 and TRBJ2-2, with D perhaps matching TRBD1 (6 bases). This CDR3 has 20 amino acids. Per germline, CDR1 SGHNT and CDR2 YYREEE (reference sequence). The CDR3 DNA reads TGCGCCAGCAGCCAAGAACAGGCAGGGGCCCTTCGTCGTTCGGCCGGGGAGCTGTTTTTT. Translating it yields CASSQEQAGALRRSAGELFF.

This clonotype was observed at least ten times. The CDR3 loop reads CSVDTGRETQYF. In DNA form, the CDR3 reads TGCAGCGTCGATACAGGGAGAGAGACCCAGTACTTC. The chain uses TRBV29-1 and TRBJ2-5; D perhaps matches TRBD1 (6 bases). From germline, CDR1 is SQVTM and CDR2 ANQGSEA. This CDR3 contains 12 residues. Deletions cut 6 bases from V and 4 bases from J, with 12 bases between. The variable domain in full, completed from reference TRBV29-1 and TRBJ2-5, reads SAVISQKPSRDICQRGTSLTIQCQVDSQVTMMFWYRQQPGQSLTLIATANQGSEATYESGFVIDKFPISRPNLTFSTLTVSNMSPEDSSIYLCSVDTGRETQYFGPGTRLLVL.

This clonotype was recorded at least ten times. DNA of the CDR3: TGCAGTGCTTTCGACCCGGGACTAGCGGGAACGGAGACCCAGTACTTC. Translation: CSAFDPGLAGTETQYF. This sequence joins TRBV20-1 and TRBJ2-5; 13 nucleotides line up with TRBD2. CDR1 and CDR2 from the germline V gene are DFQATT and SNEGSKA (reference sequence). This CDR3 contains 16 residues. Unmatched junction bases numbered 11, after V lost 5 bases and J lost 5 bases.